The clone carrying this TCR beta chain was picked up many times. Its matching antigen is unknown. The CDR3 consists of 12 residues. In germline, CDR1 is SGHRS, CDR2 YFSETQ. V lost 6 bases, J lost 4 bases, and 8 bases lay in between. This record belongs to a study of T cells in Graves' hyperthyroidism and ophthalmopathy. Study findings and constraints: The majority of expanded thyroid clonotypes above 0.001 also appeared in blood.

Amplification of TCR beta CDR3 regions used RNA as the template. With the HTBI primer set, the TCR CDR3 went through a first round of RT-PCR. Each CDR3 protein gets one entry after TCRdb re-called the multiplex PCR reads with MiXCR. The sample has approximately 400,000 distinct CDR3 sequences; about 15% are singletons. The sequenced sample consisted of blood. The genes are TRBV5-1 and TRBJ1-3; possibly TRBD1 for D (5 bases). The TCR sequence derives from a woman aged 25-40 years with Graves' hyperthyroidism. The CDR3 spells CASKGDGNTIYF. As DNA, the CDR3 is TGCGCCAGCAAAGGGGACGGAAACACCATATATTTT.